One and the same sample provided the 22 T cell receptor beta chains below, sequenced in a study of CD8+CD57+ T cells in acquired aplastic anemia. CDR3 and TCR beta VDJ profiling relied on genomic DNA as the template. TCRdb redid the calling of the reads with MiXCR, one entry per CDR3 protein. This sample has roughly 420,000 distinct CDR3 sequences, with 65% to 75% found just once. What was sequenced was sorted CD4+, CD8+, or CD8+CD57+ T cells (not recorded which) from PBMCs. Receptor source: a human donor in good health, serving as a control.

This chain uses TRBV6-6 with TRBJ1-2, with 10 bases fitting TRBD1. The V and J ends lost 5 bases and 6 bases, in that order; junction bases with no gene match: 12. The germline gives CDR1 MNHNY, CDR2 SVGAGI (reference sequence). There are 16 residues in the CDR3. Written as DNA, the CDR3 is TGTGCCAGCAGTGAAGACGAGACAGGGGGCATTAATGGCTACACCTTC. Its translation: CASSEDETGGINGYTF.

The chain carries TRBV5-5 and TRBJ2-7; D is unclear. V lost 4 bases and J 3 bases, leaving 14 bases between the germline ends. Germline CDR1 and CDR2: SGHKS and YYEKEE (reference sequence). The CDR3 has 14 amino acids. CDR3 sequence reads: CASSLGRRFYEQYF. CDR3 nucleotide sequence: TGTGCCAGCAGCCTCGGCCGTAGGTTCTACGAGCAGTACTTC.

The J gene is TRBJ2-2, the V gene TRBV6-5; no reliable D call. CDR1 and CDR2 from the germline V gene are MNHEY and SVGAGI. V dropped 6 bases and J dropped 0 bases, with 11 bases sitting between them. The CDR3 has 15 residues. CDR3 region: CASRLGKPNTGELFF. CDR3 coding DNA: TGTGCCAGCAGACTGGGCAAACCGAACACCGGGGAGCTGTTTTTT.

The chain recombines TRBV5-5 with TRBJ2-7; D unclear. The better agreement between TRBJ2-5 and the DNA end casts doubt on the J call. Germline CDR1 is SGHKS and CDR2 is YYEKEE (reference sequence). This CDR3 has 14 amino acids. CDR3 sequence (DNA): TGTGCCAGCAGCCCGGAAGGAGATCAAGAGACCCAGTACTTC. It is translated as CASSPEGDQETQYF.

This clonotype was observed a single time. CDR3 nucleotides: TGCAGTGCTAGAAGGGGAGGGACAGTCTACTACGAGCAGTACTTC. Its translation is CSARRGGTVYYEQYF. The chain recombines TRBV20-1 with TRBJ2-7; D assignment may be TRBD1 or TRBD2 (7 bases each). V lost 2 bases, J lost 3 bases, and 17 bases lay in between. The CDR3 spans 15 residues. In germline, CDR1 is DFQATT, CDR2 SNEGSKA (reference sequence).

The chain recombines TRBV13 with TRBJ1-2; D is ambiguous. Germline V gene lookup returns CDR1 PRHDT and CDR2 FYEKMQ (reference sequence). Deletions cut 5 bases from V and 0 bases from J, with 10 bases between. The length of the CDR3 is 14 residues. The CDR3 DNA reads TGTGCCAGCAGCCCAGATCCTACTAACTATGGCTACACCTTC. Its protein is CASSPDPTNYGYTF.

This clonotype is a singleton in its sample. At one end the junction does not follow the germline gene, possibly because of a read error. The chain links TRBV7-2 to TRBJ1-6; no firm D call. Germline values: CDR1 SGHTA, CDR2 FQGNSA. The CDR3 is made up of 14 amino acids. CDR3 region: CASSPEMGNSPPYF. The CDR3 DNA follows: TGTGCCAGCAGCCCTGAGATGGGGAACTCACCCCCCTACTTT.

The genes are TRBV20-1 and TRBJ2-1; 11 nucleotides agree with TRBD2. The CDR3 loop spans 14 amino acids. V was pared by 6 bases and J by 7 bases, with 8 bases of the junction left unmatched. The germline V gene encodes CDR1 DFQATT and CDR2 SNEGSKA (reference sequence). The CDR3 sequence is CSAVLAGGGNEQFF. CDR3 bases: TGCAGTGCCGTCCTAGCGGGGGGCGGGAATGAGCAGTTCTTC.

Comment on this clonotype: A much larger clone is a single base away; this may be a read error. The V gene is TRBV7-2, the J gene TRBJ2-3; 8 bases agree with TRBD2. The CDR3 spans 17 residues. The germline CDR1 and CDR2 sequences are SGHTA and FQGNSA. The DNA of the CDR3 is TGTGCCAGCAGCTTCAGCGGGGGCTCTCGCGGCACAGATGCGCAGTATTTT. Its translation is CASSFSGGSRGTDAQYF.

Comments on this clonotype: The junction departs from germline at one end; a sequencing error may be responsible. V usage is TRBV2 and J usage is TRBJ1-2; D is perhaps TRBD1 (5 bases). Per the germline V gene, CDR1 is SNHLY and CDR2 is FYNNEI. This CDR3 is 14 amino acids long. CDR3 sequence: CASSFERGYDGYTF. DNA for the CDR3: TGTGCCAGCAGCTTTGAAAGGGGCTACGATGGGTACACCTTC.

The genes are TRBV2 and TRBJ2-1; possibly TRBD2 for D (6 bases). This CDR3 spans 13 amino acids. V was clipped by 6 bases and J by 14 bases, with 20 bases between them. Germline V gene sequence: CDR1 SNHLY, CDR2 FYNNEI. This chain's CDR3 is CASSPWNRDFEFF. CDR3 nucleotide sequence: TGTGCCAGCAGCCCGTGGAATCGGGACTTTGAGTTCTTC. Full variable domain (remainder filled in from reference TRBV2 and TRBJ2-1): EPEVTQTPSHQVTQMGQEVILRCVPISNHLYFYWYRQILGQKVEFLVSFYNNEISEKSEIFDDQFSVERPDGSNFTLKIRSTKLEDSAMYFCASSPWNRDFEFFGPGTRLTVL.

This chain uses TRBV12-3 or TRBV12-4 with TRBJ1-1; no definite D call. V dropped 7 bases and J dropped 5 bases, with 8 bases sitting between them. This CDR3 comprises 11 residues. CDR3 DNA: TGTGCCAGCAACGGACGGACTGAAGCTTTCTTT. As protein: CASNGRTEAFF.

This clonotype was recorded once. The CDR3 loop reads CASTPGQGNQPQHF. The CDR3 DNA sequence: TGTGCCAGCACTCCGGGACAGGGCAATCAGCCCCAGCATTTT. The J gene is TRBJ1-5, the V gene TRBV6-4; 8 bases are a match to TRBD1. CDR3 length: 14 amino acids. Unmatched junction bases numbered 4, after V lost 7 bases and J lost 2 bases. Looked up from germline, CDR1 is MRHNA and CDR2 is SNTAGT.

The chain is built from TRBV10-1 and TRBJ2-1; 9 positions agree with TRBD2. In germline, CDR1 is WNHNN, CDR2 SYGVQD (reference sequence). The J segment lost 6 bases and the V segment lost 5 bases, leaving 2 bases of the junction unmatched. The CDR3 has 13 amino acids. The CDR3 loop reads CASSSGGLNEQFF. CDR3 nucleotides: TGCGCCAGCAGTAGCGGGGGGCTCAATGAGCAGTTCTTC.

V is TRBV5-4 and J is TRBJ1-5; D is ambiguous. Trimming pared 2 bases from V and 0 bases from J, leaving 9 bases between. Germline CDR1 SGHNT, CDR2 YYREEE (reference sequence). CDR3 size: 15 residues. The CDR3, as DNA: TGTGCCAGCAGCTTAGAGGGCAATAGCAATCAGCCCCAGCATTTT. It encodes CASSLEGNSNQPQHF.

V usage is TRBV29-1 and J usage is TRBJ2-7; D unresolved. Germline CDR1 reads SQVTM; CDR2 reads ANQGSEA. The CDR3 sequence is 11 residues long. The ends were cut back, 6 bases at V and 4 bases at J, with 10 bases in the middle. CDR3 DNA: TGCAGCGTCCCCCTAGGATACGAGCAGTACTTC. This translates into CSVPLGYEQYF.

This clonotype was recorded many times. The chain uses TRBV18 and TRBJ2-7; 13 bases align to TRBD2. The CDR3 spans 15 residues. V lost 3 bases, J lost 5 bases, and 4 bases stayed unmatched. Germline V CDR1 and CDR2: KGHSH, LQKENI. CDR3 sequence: CASSPSGLAGNEQYF. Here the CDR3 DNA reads TGTGCCAGCTCACCCTCGGGACTAGCGGGGAACGAGCAGTACTTC.

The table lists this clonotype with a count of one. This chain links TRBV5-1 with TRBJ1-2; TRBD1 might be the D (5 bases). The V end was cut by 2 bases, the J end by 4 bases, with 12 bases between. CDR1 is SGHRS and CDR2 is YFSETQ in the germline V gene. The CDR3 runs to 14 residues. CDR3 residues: CASSFREYGYGYTF. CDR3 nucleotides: TGCGCCAGCAGCTTCAGGGAGTACGGCTATGGCTACACCTTC.

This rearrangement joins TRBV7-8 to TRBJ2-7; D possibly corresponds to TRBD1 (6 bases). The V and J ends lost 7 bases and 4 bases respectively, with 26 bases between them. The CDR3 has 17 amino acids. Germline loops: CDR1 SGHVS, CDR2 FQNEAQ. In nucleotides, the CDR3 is TGTGCCAGCACCCAGAGTAGGGACACTTCGCCCCTGTACGAGCAGTACTTC. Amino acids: CASTQSRDTSPLYEQYF.

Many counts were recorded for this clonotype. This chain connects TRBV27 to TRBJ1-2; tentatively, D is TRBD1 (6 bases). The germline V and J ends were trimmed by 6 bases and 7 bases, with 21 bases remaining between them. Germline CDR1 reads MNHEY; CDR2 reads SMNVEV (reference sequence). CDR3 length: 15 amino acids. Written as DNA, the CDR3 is TGTGCCAGCAGCTCCAAGCAGGGGCGAAAAATTGGCTACACCTTC. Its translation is CASSSKQGRKIGYTF.

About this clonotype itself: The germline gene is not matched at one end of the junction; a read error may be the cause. This CDR3 reads CATSRDFAGTGGGYTF. CDR3 DNA sequence: TGTGCCACCAGCAGAGACTTCGCGGGGACAGGGGGTGGCTACACCTTC. The gene calls are TRBV11-2 and TRBJ1-2; 11 positions match TRBD1. From germline, CDR1 is SGHAT and CDR2 FQNNGV. CDR3 length: 16 amino acids.

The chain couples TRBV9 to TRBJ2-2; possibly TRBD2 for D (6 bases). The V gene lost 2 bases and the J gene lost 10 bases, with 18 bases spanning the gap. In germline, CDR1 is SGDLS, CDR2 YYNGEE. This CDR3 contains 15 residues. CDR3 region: CASSVGEGLRVELFF. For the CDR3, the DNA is TGTGCCAGCAGCGTGGGCGAGGGACTCAGGGTGGAGCTGTTTTTT.